The 25 T cell receptor beta chains below all came from one sample that was sequenced in a study of T cell responses to AZD1222 COVID-19 vaccine (dated by TCRdb to the early 2020s). The library was produced with the immunoSEQ multiplex PCR assay. This immuneACCESS table, as held by TCRdb, lists in-frame sequences with V and J called but not all clones. Of the missing ones, under half trace to an unresolved V gene in checked studies; the others have no known cause. The sample data list about 160,000 clones, and approximately 90% of these were observed just once. The top ten clonotypes cover roughly 4.4% of the sample. The sample's time point label is to be understood as: baseline before first vaccination. The treatment or condition label for this specimen denotes: meningococcal conjugate vaccine given as trial control. The sample in question was peripheral blood, obtained on day 0 of MenACWY control vaccination. The origin of the receptors is an adult in good health.

This clone was recorded only once. The J gene is TRBJ1-1, the V gene TRBV29-1; D ambiguous. V dropped 4 bases and J dropped 5 bases, with 17 bases sitting between them. The CDR3 has 14 amino acids. Germline CDR1 and CDR2: SQVTM and ANQGSEA. The CDR3 protein is CSVGIGPQRTEAFF. Written as DNA, the CDR3 is TGCAGCGTTGGGATAGGGCCCCAGCGGACTGAAGCTTTCTTT.

The CDR3 region is CASSLPGLAGPGDEQFF. Written as DNA, the CDR3 is TGTGCCAGCAGTTTACCGGGACTAGCGGGCCCGGGGGATGAGCAGTTCTTC. The chain employs TRBV28 and TRBJ2-1, with 12 bases identical to TRBD2. Trimming cost V 2 bases and J 8 bases; bases outside gene matches: 10. This CDR3 region has 17 residues. Germline V gives CDR1 MDHEN, CDR2 SYDVKM.

This clone came up a few times. The chain combines TRBV12-3 or TRBV12-4 with TRBJ2-3, with TRBD2 matching over 7 bases. The CDR3 has 13 amino acids. V was clipped by 8 bases and J by 5 bases; unmatched bases: 7. CDR3 residues: CASQVGRGDTQYF. The CDR3 bases are TGTGCCAGCCAAGTAGGGAGGGGAGATACGCAGTATTTT.

The genes are TRBV15 and TRBJ2-6; D remains unclear. The ends were cut back, 1 base at V and 0 bases at J, with 4 bases in the middle. The CDR3 is 15 amino acids. Germline V gene data show CDR1 as LNHNV and CDR2 as YYDKDF (reference sequence). DNA for the CDR3: TGTGCCACCAGCAGAGGGGGCTCTGGGGCCAACGTCCTGACTTTC. Encoded protein: CATSRGGSGANVLTF.

The V gene is TRBV10-3, the J gene TRBJ2-2, with 9 bases fitting TRBD2. V lost 7 bases, J lost 3 bases, and 3 bases stayed unmatched. CDR1 is ENHRY, CDR2 SYGVKD, per germline. This CDR3 is built from 14 residues. The chain's CDR3 is CAITAGGDTGELFF. The CDR3 DNA is TGTGCCATCACGGCGGGAGGGGACACCGGGGAGCTGTTTTTT.

The J gene is TRBJ1-2, the V gene TRBV9, with 9 bases aligning to TRBD1. Germline V gives CDR1 SGDLS, CDR2 YYNGEE. V lost 0 bases to trimming and J lost 12 bases; unmatched junction nucleotides: 6. The CDR3 runs 13 residues. The CDR3 DNA is TGTGCCAGCAGCGTAGGCGGGACAGGGTATAACACCTTC. Translation: CASSVGGTGYNTF.

V usage is TRBV19 and J usage is TRBJ1-3, with 7 bases identical to TRBD1. V was pared by 6 bases and J by 4 bases, with 9 bases of the junction left unmatched. The CDR3 length is 15 residues. Germline values: CDR1 LNHDA, CDR2 SQIVND (reference sequence). The CDR3 DNA reads as TGTGCCAGTAGCCCTACCGGGACAGAGGGAAACACCATATATTTT. Translating gives CASSPTGTEGNTIYF.

V usage is TRBV3-1 (or the pseudogene TRBV3-2) and J usage is TRBJ1-1; 7 positions agree with TRBD1. The J segment lost 0 bases and the V segment lost 4 bases, leaving 5 bases of the junction unmatched. The V gene's germline CDR1 is LGHDT and CDR2 YNNKEL (reference sequence). This CDR3 is built from 15 residues. CDR3 coding DNA: TGTGCCAGCAGCCCAGGACAGGTCATGAACACTGAAGCTTTCTTT. Its protein product is CASSPGQVMNTEAFF.

The gene calls are TRBV7-9 and TRBJ2-1, with D possibly TRBD2 on 7 matching bases. This CDR3 comprises 13 residues. V dropped 1 base and J dropped 14 bases, with 15 bases sitting between them. Per germline, CDR1 SEHNR and CDR2 FQNEAQ (reference sequence). The CDR3 region is CASSLGGGSVEFF. For the CDR3, the DNA is TGTGCCAGCAGCTTAGGGGGGGGCTCGGTGGAGTTCTTC.

The chain has TRBV28 and TRBJ2-7; the D gene is possibly TRBD1 (6 bases). CDR3 length equals 14 residues. The V end was cut by 6 bases, the J end by 5 bases, with 17 bases between. The germline gives CDR1 MDHEN, CDR2 SYDVKM. The CDR3 nucleotides are TGTGCCAGCAGACCCGGGACACTGAGGAACGAGCAGTACTTC. It specifies CASRPGTLRNEQYF.

This clone was detected only once. The CDR3 bases are TGTGCCAGCACCGCCCCGGGCGGTCTCTTAGGCAGTGAAGCTTTCTTT. Its protein product is CASTAPGGLLGSEAFF. This chain uses TRBV28 with TRBJ1-1; D is undetermined. The CDR3 is 16 amino acids. Trimming pared 7 bases from V and 7 bases from J, leaving 25 bases between. Germline V gene sequence: CDR1 MDHEN, CDR2 SYDVKM.

V usage is TRBV12-3 or TRBV12-4 and J usage is TRBJ1-1; D is undetermined. V was cut by 2 bases and J by 1 base, with 5 bases left in between. The CDR3 contains 13 residues. The CDR3 loop is CASSLYQNTEAFF. DNA of the CDR3: TGTGCCAGCAGTTTATACCAGAACACTGAAGCTTTCTTT.

V gene TRBV30 combines with J gene TRBJ1-6; D remains unclear. From germline, CDR1 is GTSNPN and CDR2 SVGIG (reference sequence). The CDR3 runs to 17 residues. V gave up 2 bases and J gave up 9 bases, with 23 bases separating them. This CDR3 is CAWSIHPPALEGSPLHF. The CDR3, as DNA: TGTGCCTGGAGTATACACCCGCCGGCCCTGGAGGGTTCACCCCTCCACTTT.

The gene calls are TRBV2 and TRBJ2-7; possible D gene TRBD2, 6 bases. The CDR3 contains 12 residues. V was cut by 11 bases and J by 3 bases, with 14 bases left in between. CDR1 and CDR2 (germline): SNHLY, FYNNEI. In DNA, the CDR3 is TGTGCCTCGGAACTAGCCGTCTACGAGCAGTACTTC. The encoded protein is CASELAVYEQYF.

V gene TRBV19 combines with J gene TRBJ2-3; tentative D call: TRBD1 (6 bases). Germline V gene sequence: CDR1 LNHDA, CDR2 SQIVND (reference sequence). The CDR3 spans 15 residues. With 3 bases removed from V and 3 bases from J, the gap between germline ends came to 13 bases. CDR3 region: CASSIQITGTDTQYF. In DNA, the CDR3 is TGTGCCAGTAGTATCCAAATCACAGGGACAGATACGCAGTATTTT.

This clone was counted between two and nine times. The chain combines TRBV2 with TRBJ2-3; 8 nucleotides match TRBD2. J gave up 6 bases and V 5 bases, and 16 bases lay outside the gene matches. Germline CDR1 SNHLY, CDR2 FYNNEI. This CDR3 region has 17 residues. CDR3 sequence: CASSRPGGLARPDTQYF. CDR3 nucleotide sequence: TGTGCCAGCAGTCGCCCGGGGGGGCTAGCCCGGCCCGATACGCAGTATTTT.

A few counts support this clone. The chain couples TRBV3-1 (or the pseudogene TRBV3-2) to TRBJ1-3; D ambiguous. Trimming removed 9 bases at V and 0 bases at J, with 18 bases between. Per the germline V gene, CDR1 is LGHDT and CDR2 is YNNKEL (reference sequence). The CDR3 spans 16 residues. The CDR3 sequence: CARKPRVFSSGNTIYF. The CDR3 DNA reads as TGTGCCAGGAAACCGAGAGTTTTTTCCTCTGGAAACACCATATATTTT.

The chain is built from TRBV4-1 and TRBJ2-2; 7 positions agree with TRBD2. The CDR3 consists of 15 residues. CDR1 and CDR2 (germline): MGHRA, YSYEKL. V trimming: 3 bases; J trimming: 1 base; junction bases outside the gene matches: 2. The CDR3 DNA follows: TGCGCCAGCAGCCAGGGACTATTGAACACCGGGGAGCTGTTTTTT. Amino acids: CASSQGLLNTGELFF.

The gene calls are TRBV12-3 or TRBV12-4 and TRBJ1-2; D uncertain. The CDR3 is made up of 13 amino acids. Trimming pared 5 bases from V and 5 bases from J, leaving 12 bases between. CDR3 sequence reads: CASSPRTDYGYTF. The CDR3 DNA reads TGTGCCAGCAGTCCTAGGACGGATTATGGCTACACCTTC.

This chain links TRBV6-5 with TRBJ1-4, with a weak D call TRBD1 (6 bases). Germline-derived CDR1 and CDR2 are MNHEY and SVGAGI. This CDR3 spans 14 amino acids. Trimming took 7 bases from V and 7 from J, leaving 16 bases between them. The CDR3: CASKDGTSREKLFF. CDR3 bases: TGTGCCAGCAAGGACGGGACATCACGTGAAAAACTGTTTTTT.

CDR3 DNA sequence: TGTGCCAGCAGCCAAGAGCGGGGATTAGTCACTGAAGCTTTCTTT. It translates to CASSQERGLVTEAFF. The rearrangement uses TRBV3-1 (or the pseudogene TRBV3-2) and TRBJ1-1; D gene unclear. Trimming shortened V by 0 bases and J by 4 bases, and 12 bases separated the two germline ends. The germline V gene encodes CDR1 LGHDT and CDR2 YNNKEL (reference sequence). The CDR3 covers 15 residues.

The rearrangement links TRBV7-8 to TRBJ2-1; TRBD1 is a possible D gene (6 bases). The CDR3 covers 15 residues. V was pared by 2 bases and J by 5 bases, with 13 bases between. The germline gives CDR1 SGHVS, CDR2 FQNEAQ. CDR3 loop: CASSLTAGANNEQFF. The CDR3 DNA sequence: TGTGCCAGCAGCTTAACGGCAGGGGCCAACAATGAGCAGTTCTTC.

This chain connects TRBV12-3 or TRBV12-4 to TRBJ1-5; possibly TRBD1 for D (6 bases). The CDR3 runs to 13 residues. V gave up 6 bases and J gave up 4 bases, with 10 bases separating them. The CDR3: CASRAGANQPQHF. The CDR3 DNA reads as TGTGCCAGCAGGGCGGGGGCTAATCAGCCCCAGCATTTT.

This rearrangement joins TRBV30 to TRBJ2-1; D is uncertain. CDR3 length: 11 residues. The germline V gene encodes CDR1 GTSNPN and CDR2 SVGIG (reference sequence). Trimming removed 0 bases from V and 11 bases from J, with 8 bases in between. CDR3 residues: CAWSVGSKQFF. DNA of the CDR3: TGTGCCTGGAGTGTGGGCTCTAAGCAGTTCTTC.

The V gene is TRBV30, the J gene TRBJ1-1, with no clear D. The CDR3 is 14 amino acids. Germline loops: CDR1 GTSNPN, CDR2 SVGIG (reference sequence). The V end was cut by 2 bases, the J end by 1 base, with 11 bases between. CDR3 nucleotide sequence: TGTGCCTGGAGTCCCGGACTGTCGAACACTGAAGCTTTCTTT. This translates into CAWSPGLSNTEAFF. The whole variable domain, remainder taken from reference TRBV30 and TRBJ1-1, is SQTIHQWPATLVQPVGSPLSLECTVEGTSNPNLYWYRQAAGRGLQLLFYSVGIGQISSEVPQNLSASRPQDRQFILSSKKLLLSDSGFYLCAWSPGLSNTEAFFGQGTRLTVV.